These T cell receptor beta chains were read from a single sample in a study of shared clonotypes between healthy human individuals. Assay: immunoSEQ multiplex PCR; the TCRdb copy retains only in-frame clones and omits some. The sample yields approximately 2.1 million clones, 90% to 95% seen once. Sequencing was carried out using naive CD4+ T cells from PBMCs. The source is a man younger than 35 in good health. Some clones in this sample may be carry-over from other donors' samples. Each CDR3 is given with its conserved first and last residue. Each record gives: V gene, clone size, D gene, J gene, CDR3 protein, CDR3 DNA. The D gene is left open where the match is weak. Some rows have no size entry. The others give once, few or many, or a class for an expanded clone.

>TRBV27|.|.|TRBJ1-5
CASSPLDINQPQHF
TGTGCCAGCAGTCCCCTGGACATAAATCAGCCCCAGCATTTT
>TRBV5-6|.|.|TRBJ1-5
CASSLRAKSGNQPQHF
TGTGCCAGCAGCTTGAGGGCAAAAAGTGGCAATCAGCCCCAGCATTTT
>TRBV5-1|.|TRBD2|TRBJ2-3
CASSLPTSGSLSTDTQYF
TGCGCCAGCAGCTTGCCGACTAGCGGGTCTTTGAGCACAGATACGCAGTATTTT
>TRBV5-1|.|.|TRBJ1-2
CASSLVRPRTSYGYTF
TGCGCCAGCAGCTTGGTTCGTCCACGGACGAGCTATGGCTACACCTTC
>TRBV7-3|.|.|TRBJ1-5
CASSLKVVSNQPQHF
TGTGCCAGCAGCTTAAAGGTGGTAAGCAATCAGCCCCAGCATTTT
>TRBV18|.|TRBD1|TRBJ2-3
CASSPRQGAFSTDTQYF
TGTGCCAGCTCGCCGCGACAGGGGGCGTTTAGCACAGATACGCAGTATTTT
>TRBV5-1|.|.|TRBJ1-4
CASSPEGNEKLFF
TGCGCCAGCAGCCCGGAGGGTAATGAAAAACTGTTTTTT
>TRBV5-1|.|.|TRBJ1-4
CASSPGRGTNEKLFF
TGCGCCAGCAGCCCGGGACGGGGGACTAATGAAAAACTGTTTTTT
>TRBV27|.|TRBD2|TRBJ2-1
CASSPLSAGGNEQFF
TGTGCCAGCAGTCCCCTCTCAGCGGGAGGAAATGAGCAGTTCTTC
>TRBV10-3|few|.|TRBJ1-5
CAISESKGNNQPQHF
TGTGCCATCAGTGAGTCGAAAGGAAACAATCAGCCCCAGCATTTT
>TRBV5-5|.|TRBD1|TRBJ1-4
CASTFAWTGNNEKLFF
TGTGCCAGCACCTTTGCCTGGACAGGGAATAATGAAAAACTGTTTTTT
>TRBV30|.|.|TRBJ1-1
CAWSVSLGRGTEAFF
TGTGCCTGGAGTGTATCGCTGGGACGAGGCACTGAAGCTTTCTTT
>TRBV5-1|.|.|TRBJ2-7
CASRLGLNYEQYF
TGCGCCAGCAGACTAGGTCTAAACTACGAGCAGTACTTC
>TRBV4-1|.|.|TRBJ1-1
CASRHHTRGPNTEAFF
TGCGCCAGCAGACACCACACTCGGGGACCGAACACTGAAGCTTTCTTT
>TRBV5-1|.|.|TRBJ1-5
CASSLAGSNQPQHF
TGCGCCAGCAGCTTGGCAGGGTCCAATCAGCCCCAGCATTTT
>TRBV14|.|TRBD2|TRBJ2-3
CASSQGLVRSDTQYF
TGTGCCAGCAGCCAGGGACTAGTGAGATCAGATACGCAGTATTTT
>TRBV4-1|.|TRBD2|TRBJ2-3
CASSQVQTSDYTDTQYF
TGCGCCAGCAGCCAAGTCCAGACTAGCGACTACACAGATACGCAGTATTTT
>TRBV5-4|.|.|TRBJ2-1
CASSLPGSEFF
TGTGCCAGCAGCTTACCGGGGAGTGAGTTCTTC
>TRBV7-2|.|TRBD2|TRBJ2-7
CATTGGGTYEQYF
TGTGCCACCACGGGGGGAGGGACCTACGAGCAGTACTTC
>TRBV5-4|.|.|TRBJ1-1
CASTTALDGNTEAFF
TGTGCCAGCACCACGGCCCTCGACGGGAACACTGAAGCTTTCTTT
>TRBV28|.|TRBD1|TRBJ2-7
CASLDRGGEQYF
TGTGCCAGCTTAGACAGGGGTGGCGAGCAGTACTTC
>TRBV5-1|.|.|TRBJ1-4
CASSLAPVSQTNEKLFF
TGCGCCAGCAGCTTGGCCCCTGTGAGCCAAACTAATGAAAAACTGTTTTTT
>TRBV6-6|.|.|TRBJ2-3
CASSRDFLTDTQYF
TGTGCCAGCAGTCGGGACTTCCTCACAGATACGCAGTATTTT
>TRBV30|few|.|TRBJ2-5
CAWSVGGETQYF
TGTGCCTGGAGTGTAGGGGGGGAGACCCAGTACTTC
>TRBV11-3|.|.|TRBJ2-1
CASSPAGTLYNEQFF
TGTGCCAGCAGCCCGGCCGGGACCCTGTACAATGAGCAGTTCTTC
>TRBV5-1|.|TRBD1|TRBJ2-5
CASSPGTGSGVRTQYF
TGCGCCAGCAGCCCCGGGACAGGGTCCGGGGTTAGGACCCAGTACTTC
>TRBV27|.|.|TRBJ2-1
CASSKDRGGLAGRESNEQFF
TGTGCCAGCAGTAAAGACAGGGGCGGTTTGGCCGGGCGGGAGAGCAATGAGCAGTTCTTC
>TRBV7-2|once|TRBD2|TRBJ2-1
CASSSIAGGLIEQFF
TGTGCCAGCAGCTCGATAGCGGGAGGGCTTATTGAGCAGTTCTTC